These T cell receptor beta chains were read from a single sample in a study of blood T cell repertoires in COVID-19. The table came from immunoSEQ multiplex PCR; TCRdb's copy has only in-frame clones and leaves some out. Of 120,000 or so clones in the sample, under 85% are singletons; the top ten hold 12%. The sequenced sample consisted of peripheral blood. The receptors originated from a man aged 60 to 69 with acute or convalescent COVID-19. Each CDR3 is given with its conserved first and last residue. The D gene is left open where the match is weak. Clone size is not always given. Where it is, it says once, few, many or a class for expanded clones.

d_call	clone_size	v_call	j_call	cdr3_nt	cdr3_aa
-	-	TRBV29-1	TRBJ1-1	TGCAGCGCAGAGGGCCTTTACGGGACTGAAGCTTTCTTT	CSAEGLYGTEAFF
-	-	TRBV6-5	TRBJ1-6	TGTGCCAGCAGTTCACGGAGTCGGGATTCACCCCTCCACTTT	CASSSRSRDSPLHF
-	-	TRBV6-6	TRBJ2-1	TGTGCCAGCAGTTACGGCCAATACAATGAGCAGTTCTTC	CASSYGQYNEQFF
TRBD1	-	TRBV2	TRBJ2-2	TGTGCCAGCAGGGGACAGGGGCGGAACACCGGGGAGCTGTTTTTT	CASRGQGRNTGELFF
-	-	TRBV29-1	TRBJ2-1	TGCAGCGTTGAAGATGGGCAGCGGTGGAGCTCCTACAATGAGCAGTTCTTC	CSVEDGQRWSSYNEQFF
TRBD1	-	TRBV9	TRBJ2-1	TGTGCCAGCAGCTACCTACCGGGACAGGGGGAGGGCGAGCAGTTCTTC	CASSYLPGQGEGEQFF
-	-	TRBV5-1	TRBJ2-1	TGCGCCAGCAGCTTGGCCAGGCGGGCGCCGGTCAATGAGCAGTTCTTC	CASSLARRAPVNEQFF
-	-	TRBV7-2	TRBJ1-2	TGTGCCAGCAGCTCCCAAGGGGGAAATGGCTACACCTTC	CASSSQGGNGYTF
TRBD1	-	TRBV5-1	TRBJ1-2	TGCGCCAGCAGCTCCATAGCCGGACAGGGGCCCTACTATGGCTACACCTTC	CASSSIAGQGPYYGYTF
TRBD1	once	TRBV10-3	TRBJ1-2	TGTGCCATCAGTGAGGACAGGGCGGATGGCTACACCTTC	CAISEDRADGYTF
TRBD1	few	TRBV27	TRBJ1-6	TGTGCCAGCACGACGGGGACAGAGTATTCACCCCTCCACTTT	CASTTGTEYSPLHF
-	few	TRBV7-3	TRBJ2-2	TGTGCCAGCAGCTTAACGCTAAGGGCGGGCGACACCGGGGAGCTGTTTTTT	CASSLTLRAGDTGELFF
TRBD1	-	TRBV7-8	TRBJ2-3	TGTGCCAGCAGAGACCCAGGGGGAGATACGCAGTATTTT	CASRDPGGDTQYF
-	-	TRBV4-1	TRBJ1-2	TGCGCCAGCAGCCGAGGGATCGACAGGCCCAACTATGGCTACACCTTC	CASSRGIDRPNYGYTF
-	-	TRBV7-6	TRBJ2-7	TGTGCCAGCGGCGAGGGAGCTTCCTACGAGCAGTACTTC	CASGEGASYEQYF
-	-	TRBV5-6	TRBJ1-2	TGTGCCAGCAGCTTTTCCTACAGGTCCCCCTTTAACTATGGCTACACCTTC	CASSFSYRSPFNYGYTF
TRBD1	-	TRBV3-1/TRBV3-2	TRBJ2-7	TGTGCCAGCAGCCAAACCGGGACAGGTCCATACGAGCAGTACTTC	CASSQTGTGPYEQYF
-	-	TRBV4-2	TRBJ1-2	TGTGCCAGCAGCCAAGATGATCGGGCTAACTATGGCTACACCTTC	CASSQDDRANYGYTF
-	-	TRBV4-1	TRBJ2-2	TGCGCCAGCAGCCCCAGGGTAGCGGTGAACACCGGGGAGCTGTTTTTT	CASSPRVAVNTGELFF
TRBD2	few	TRBV9	TRBJ2-3	TGTGCCAGCAGCTTTCTAGCGGGGCTTGCAGATACGCAGTATTTT	CASSFLAGLADTQYF
TRBD2	-	TRBV9	TRBJ2-7	TGTGCCAGCAGCCCAACTAGCGGAGGGGGCTACGAGCAGTACTTC	CASSPTSGGGYEQYF
TRBD2	once	TRBV9	TRBJ2-3	TGTGCCAGCAGCTTAGGACGCGCTAGCGGGACAGTGACAGATACGCAGTATTTT	CASSLGRASGTVTDTQYF
TRBD2	-	TRBV5-1	TRBJ2-3	TGCGCCAGCGCGCCTCTTCGGGAGGGCCTCGGAGATACGCAGTATTTT	CASAPLREGLGDTQYF
TRBD2	-	TRBV6-1	TRBJ2-7	TGTGCCAGCAGTGAAGTTGCGGGGGCGGGAGGAGTAGGGCAGTACTTC	CASSEVAGAGGVGQYF
-	-	TRBV9	TRBJ1-1	TGTGCCAGCAGCGAGGCGGCCAGCCAGAACACTGAAGCTTTCTTT	CASSEAASQNTEAFF
-	-	TRBV29-1	TRBJ2-2	TGCAGCGTTGGTGGTGGATCGGGGACCGGGGAGCTGTTTTTT	CSVGGGSGTGELFF
-	-	TRBV29-1	TRBJ2-7	TGCAGCGTTGAAGGGAGCTCCTACGAGCAGTACTTC	CSVEGSSYEQYF
-	-	TRBV6-6	TRBJ2-5	TGTGCCAGCAGTTTTGGGAGGGGGGGGCACGGGGAGACCCAGTACTTC	CASSFGRGGHGETQYF
-	once	TRBV5-6	TRBJ2-7	TGTGCCAGCAGCTTGCTAGGAGAAGCCTACGAGCAGTACTTC	CASSLLGEAYEQYF
TRBD2	once	TRBV5-4	TRBJ2-7	TGTGCCAGCAGCTGGGATAGCGGGAACGCGCCCGGCGAGCAGTACTTC	CASSWDSGNAPGEQYF